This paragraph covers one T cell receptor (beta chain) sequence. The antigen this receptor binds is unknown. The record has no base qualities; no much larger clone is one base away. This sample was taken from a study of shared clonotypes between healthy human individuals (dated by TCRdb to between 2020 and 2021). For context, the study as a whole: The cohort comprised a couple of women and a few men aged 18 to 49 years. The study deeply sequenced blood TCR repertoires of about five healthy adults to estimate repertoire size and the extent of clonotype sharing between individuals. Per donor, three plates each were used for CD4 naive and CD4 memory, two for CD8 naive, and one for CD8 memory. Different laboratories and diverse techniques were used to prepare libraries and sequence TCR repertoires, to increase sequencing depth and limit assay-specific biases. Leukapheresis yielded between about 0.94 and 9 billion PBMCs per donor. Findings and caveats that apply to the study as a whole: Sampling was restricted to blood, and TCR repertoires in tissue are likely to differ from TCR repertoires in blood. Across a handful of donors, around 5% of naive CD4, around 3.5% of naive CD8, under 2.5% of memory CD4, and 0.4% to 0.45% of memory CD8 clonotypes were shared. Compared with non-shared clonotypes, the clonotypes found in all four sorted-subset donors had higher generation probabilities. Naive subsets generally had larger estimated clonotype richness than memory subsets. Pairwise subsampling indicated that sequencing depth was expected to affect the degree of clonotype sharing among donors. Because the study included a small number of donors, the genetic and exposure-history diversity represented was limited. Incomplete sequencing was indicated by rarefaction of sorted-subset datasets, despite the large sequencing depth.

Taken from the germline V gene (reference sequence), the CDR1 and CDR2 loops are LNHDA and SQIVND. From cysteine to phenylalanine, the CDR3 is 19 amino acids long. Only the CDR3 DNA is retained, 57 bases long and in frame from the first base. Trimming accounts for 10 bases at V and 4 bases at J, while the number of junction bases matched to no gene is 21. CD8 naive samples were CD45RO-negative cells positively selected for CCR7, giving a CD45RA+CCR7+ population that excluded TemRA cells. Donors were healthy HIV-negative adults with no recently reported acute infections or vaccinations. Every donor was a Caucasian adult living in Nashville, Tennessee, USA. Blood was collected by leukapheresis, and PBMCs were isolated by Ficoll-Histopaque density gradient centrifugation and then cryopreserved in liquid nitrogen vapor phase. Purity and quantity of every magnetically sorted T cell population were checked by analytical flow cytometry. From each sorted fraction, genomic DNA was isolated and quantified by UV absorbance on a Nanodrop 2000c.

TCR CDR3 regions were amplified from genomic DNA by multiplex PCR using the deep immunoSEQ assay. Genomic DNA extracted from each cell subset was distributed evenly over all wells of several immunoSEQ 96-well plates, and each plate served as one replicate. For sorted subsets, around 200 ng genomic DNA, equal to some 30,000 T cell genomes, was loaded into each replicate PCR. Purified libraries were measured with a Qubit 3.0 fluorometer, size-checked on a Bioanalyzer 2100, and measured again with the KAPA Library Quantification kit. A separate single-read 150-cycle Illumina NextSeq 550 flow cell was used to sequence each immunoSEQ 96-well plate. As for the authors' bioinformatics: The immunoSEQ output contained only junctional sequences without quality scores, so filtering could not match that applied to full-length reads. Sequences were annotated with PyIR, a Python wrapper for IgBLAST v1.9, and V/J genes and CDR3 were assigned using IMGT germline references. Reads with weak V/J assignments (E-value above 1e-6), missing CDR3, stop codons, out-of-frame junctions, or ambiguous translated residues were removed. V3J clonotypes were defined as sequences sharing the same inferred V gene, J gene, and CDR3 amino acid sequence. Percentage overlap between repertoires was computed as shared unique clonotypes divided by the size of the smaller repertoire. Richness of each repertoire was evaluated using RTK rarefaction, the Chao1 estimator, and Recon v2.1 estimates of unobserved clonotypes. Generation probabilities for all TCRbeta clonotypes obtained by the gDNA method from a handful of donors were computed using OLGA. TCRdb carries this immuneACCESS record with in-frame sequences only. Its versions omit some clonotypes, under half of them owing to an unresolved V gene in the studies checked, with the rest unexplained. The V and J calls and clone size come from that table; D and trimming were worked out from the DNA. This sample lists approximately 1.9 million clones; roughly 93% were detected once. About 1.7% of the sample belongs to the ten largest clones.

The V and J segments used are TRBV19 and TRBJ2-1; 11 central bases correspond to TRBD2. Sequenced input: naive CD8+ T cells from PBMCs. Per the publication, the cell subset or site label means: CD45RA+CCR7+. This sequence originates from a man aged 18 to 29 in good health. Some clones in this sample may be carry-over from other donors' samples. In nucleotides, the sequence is TGTGCCACCAGCCCCGGACGGAAGGTAGCGGGAGGGGGATACAATGAGCAGTTCTTC. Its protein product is CATSPGRKVAGGGYNEQFF.